This T cell receptor beta chain was sequenced in a study of T cells in Graves' hyperthyroidism and ophthalmopathy. The CDR3 runs 14 residues. V lost 3 bases, J lost 4 bases, and 13 bases lay in between. The germline gives CDR1 DFQATT, CDR2 SNEGSKA (reference sequence). RNA transcripts served as the template for amplifying TCR beta CDR3 regions. The primer set for the first-round RT-PCR of the TCR CDR3 was HTBI. MiXCR, applied by TCRdb to the multiplex PCR reads, yields one record per CDR3 protein. The table lists fewer than 550,000 distinct CDR3 sequences, roughly 24% of them singletons, with about 11% in the top ten.

The TCR originated in a woman in her 30s with Graves' ophthalmopathy. Sequencing used blood. The chain combines TRBV20-1 with TRBJ1-5; no reliable D call. CDR3 in DNA: TGCAGTGCTAGTTGGGCAGAACAAAATCAGCCCCAGCATTTT. This sequence encodes CSASWAEQNQPQHF.